The next 21 T cell receptor beta chains were all read from a single sample in a study of human T cells and chemical hapten exposure. The time point: pre-sensitization, week 0. The treatment was: therapeutic diphenylcyclopropenone sensitization with weekly scalp DPC. In TCRdb, the RACE reads were re-called with MiXCR into one record per CDR3 protein. The repertoire holds 62,000 or so distinct CDR3 sequences, with approximately 10% as singletons. Sequenced material: whole blood, taken in connection with sensitization to the hapten diphenylcyclopropenone (DPC). Receptor source: a woman aged 45-65 years with alopecia areata. Some clones in this sample may be carry-over from other donors' samples.

This clonotype was seen at least ten times. This chain joins TRBV3-1 and TRBJ2-2, with unresolved D. Germline CDR1 reads LGHDT; CDR2 reads YNNKEL (reference sequence). The CDR3 has 12 amino acids. Trimming removed 1 base at V and 7 bases at J, with 4 bases between. CDR3 in amino acids: CASSQGGGELFF. The CDR3 DNA reads as TGTGCCAGCAGCCAAGGCGGCGGGGAGCTGTTTTTT.

This clonotype was found many times. V and J are TRBV28 and TRBJ2-1; no clear D. This CDR3 spans 15 amino acids. The ends were cut back, 6 bases at V and 3 bases at J, with 15 bases in the middle. Germline V gene data show CDR1 as MDHEN and CDR2 as SYDVKM. The CDR3 region has the DNA TGTGCCAGCAGCGCTACCGCTCCGGTCTACAATGAGCAGTTCTTC. Translating gives CASSATAPVYNEQFF.

This chain connects TRBV28 to TRBJ2-7; the D is unclear. V shed 7 bases and J shed 4 bases, with 8 bases lying between them. Germline CDR1 is MDHEN and CDR2 is SYDVKM. CDR3 length: 11 amino acids. The CDR3: CASTSAYEQYF. CDR3 sequence (DNA): TGTGCCAGCACGTCCGCTTACGAGCAGTACTTC.

This clonotype was observed a few times. The chain is built from TRBV6-1 and TRBJ2-6, with D possibly TRBD1 on 6 matching bases. The germline V and J ends were trimmed by 6 bases and 0 bases, with 9 bases remaining between them. Germline V gene lookup returns CDR1 MNHNS and CDR2 SASEGT. The length of the CDR3 is 15 residues. Here the CDR3 DNA reads TGTGCCAGCAGGGGACACCTCTCTGGGGCCAACGTCCTGACTTTC. It yields the protein CASRGHLSGANVLTF.

Ten or more counts support this clonotype. The chain is built from TRBV28 and TRBJ2-1; D remains ambiguous. CDR3 length equals 17 residues. Germline lookup yields CDR1 MDHEN and CDR2 SYDVKM. With 5 bases removed from V and 0 bases from J, the gap between germline ends came to 17 bases. The CDR3 sequence: CASSLPPSPSSYNEQFF. The CDR3, as DNA: TGTGCCAGCAGTCTACCCCCGAGCCCCAGCTCCTACAATGAGCAGTTCTTC.

The rearrangement links TRBV7-3 to TRBJ2-2; D not certain. Trimming removed 4 bases from V and 2 bases from J, with 14 bases in between. The CDR3 length is 16 residues. Per germline, CDR1 SGHTA and CDR2 FQGTGA. The CDR3 protein is CASSSAAVANTGELFF. The CDR3 DNA is TGTGCCAGCAGCTCCGCCGCGGTGGCAAACACCGGGGAGCTGTTTTTT.

The chain has TRBV20-1 and TRBJ1-1; the D gene is possibly TRBD1 (5 bases). Germline V gene lookup returns CDR1 DFQATT and CDR2 SNEGSKA (reference sequence). CDR3 length equals 14 residues. The V end was cut by 5 bases, the J end by 3 bases, with 16 bases between. The DNA for the CDR3 is TGCAGTGCTCCCCCCCCGGGGCTATACACTGAAGCTTTCTTT. Translating gives CSAPPPGLYTEAFF.

The V and J genes are TRBV7-8 and TRBJ2-2, with 10 bases matching TRBD2. The CDR3 has 17 amino acids. V lost 1 base and J lost 5; bases outside the gene matches: 7. Germline loops: CDR1 SGHVS, CDR2 FQNEAQ. DNA for the CDR3: TGTGCCAGCAGCTTAGGTCGGCTAGCGGGAGTGACCGGGGAGCTGTTTTTT. It specifies CASSLGRLAGVTGELFF.

This clonotype was seen at least ten times. The chain is built from TRBV5-5 and TRBJ2-3, with D perhaps assigned TRBD1 or TRBD2 (5 bases each). V lost 4 bases to trimming and J lost 6 bases, with 12 bases between them. The CDR3 is 13 amino acids. Germline CDR1 is SGHKS and CDR2 is YYEKEE (reference sequence). The CDR3 DNA reads TGTGCCAGCAGCACGGGGCCCAGCGATACGCAGTATTTT. It yields the protein CASSTGPSDTQYF.

The J gene is TRBJ1-6, the V gene TRBV20-1; D uncertain. Per germline, CDR1 DFQATT and CDR2 SNEGSKA (reference sequence). V lost 3 bases, J lost 4 bases, and 10 bases lay in between. The CDR3 consists of 14 residues. The CDR3 here is CSASIGQYNSPLHF. In DNA, the CDR3 is TGCAGTGCTAGTATCGGGCAGTATAATTCACCCCTCCACTTT.

This clonotype came up many times. The V call is TRBV9, the J call TRBJ2-7, with D possibly TRBD1 on 5 matching bases. The CDR3 runs to 14 residues. V was trimmed by 3 bases and J by 3 bases, leaving 13 bases between them. Germline lookup yields CDR1 SGDLS and CDR2 YYNGEE. The CDR3 here is CASSASDSIYEQYF. In DNA form, the CDR3 reads TGTGCCAGCAGCGCGAGCGACAGCATCTACGAGCAGTACTTC.

This clonotype occurred a few times. The chain joins TRBV7-8 to TRBJ2-3, with 12 positions matching TRBD1. The trim removed 3 bases at V and 7 bases at J, leaving 8 bases unmatched. The CDR3 consists of 16 residues. The V gene's germline CDR1 is SGHVS and CDR2 FQNEAQ. CDR3 region: CASSFLGTGGTYTQYF. In DNA form, the CDR3 reads TGTGCCAGCAGCTTTCTTGGGACAGGGGGCACGTATACGCAGTATTTT.

This clonotype has ten or more counts. The CDR3 here is CASSSKGADQETQYF. The CDR3 DNA sequence: TGTGCCAGCAGCTCCAAGGGGGCAGATCAAGAGACCCAGTACTTC. The chain links TRBV7-9 to TRBJ2-5; TRBD1 matches 7 bases. This CDR3 spans 15 amino acids. V shed 4 bases, J shed 2 bases, and the junction held 7 bases outside the gene matches. The germline V gene encodes CDR1 SEHNR and CDR2 FQNEAQ (reference sequence).

This clonotype has at least ten counts. The rearrangement uses TRBV28 and TRBJ2-3; 10 bases map to TRBD2. Looked up from germline, CDR1 is MDHEN and CDR2 is SYDVKM. Losses at the gene ends were 5 bases for V and 5 bases for J; bases not matched to a gene: 7. CDR3 length equals 15 residues. As DNA, the CDR3 is TGTGCCAGCAGTCGGACTAGCGGTAGAGGAGATACGCAGTATTTT. Translation: CASSRTSGRGDTQYF.

Ten or more counts support this clonotype. This chain connects TRBV11-2 to TRBJ1-1; D call uncertain. This CDR3 contains 12 residues. Trimming cost V 5 bases and J 6 bases, with 10 bases left between them. Germline-derived CDR1 and CDR2 are SGHAT and FQNNGV. The CDR3 is CASSERGPEAFF. The CDR3 DNA is TGTGCCAGCAGCGAAAGAGGTCCTGAAGCTTTCTTT. Full variable domain (rest looked up from reference TRBV11-2 and TRBJ1-1): EAGVAQSPRYKIIEKRQSVAFWCNPISGHATLYWYQQILGQGPKLLIQFQNNGVVDDSQLPKDRFSAERLKGVDSTLKIQPAKLEDSAVYLCASSERGPEAFFGQGTRLTVV.

The V call is TRBV20-1, the J call TRBJ2-4; D gene unclear. CDR3 size: 13 residues. CDR1 DFQATT and CDR2 SNEGSKA come from the germline V gene (reference sequence). The V end was cut by 2 bases, the J end by 0 bases, with 5 bases between. The CDR3 DNA sequence: TGCAGTGCTAGACCGATAGCCAAAAACATTCAGTACTTC. Encoded protein: CSARPIAKNIQYF.

There are many counts of this clonotype. The V gene is TRBV7-3, the J gene TRBJ2-3; D gene unclear. The CDR3 totals 12 residues. The V end lost 6 bases, the J end lost 1 base, and 5 bases lay between the germline ends. Per germline, CDR1 SGHTA and CDR2 FQGTGA. This CDR3 reads CASSVGTDTQYF. CDR3 sequence (DNA): TGTGCCAGCAGTGTCGGCACAGATACGCAGTATTTT.

This clonotype was detected many times. The chain recombines TRBV18 with TRBJ2-3, with 12 bases lining up with TRBD2. V lost 1 base to trimming and J lost 3 bases; unmatched junction nucleotides: 14. Germline V gene sequence: CDR1 KGHSH, CDR2 LQKENI. CDR3 length: 20 residues. The CDR3 reads CASSPLSPTSGGPRTDTQYF. The CDR3 DNA follows: TGTGCCAGCTCACCACTTTCCCCCACTAGCGGGGGGCCTCGAACAGATACGCAGTATTTT. The variable domain in full, completed from reference TRBV18 and TRBJ2-3, reads NAGVMQNPRHLVRRRGQEARLRCSPMKGHSHVYWYRQLPEEGLKFMVYLQKENIIDESGMPKERFSAEFPKEGPSILRIQQVVRGDSAAYFCASSPLSPTSGGPRTDTQYFGPGTRLTVL.

This clonotype was recorded at least ten times. The chain recombines TRBV20-1 with TRBJ1-6, with TRBD1 as a possible D gene (6 bases). V was clipped by 5 bases and J by 0 bases, with 11 bases between them. The CDR3 totals 15 residues. Germline V gene sequence: CDR1 DFQATT, CDR2 SNEGSKA (reference sequence). CDR3 nucleotide sequence: TGCAGTGCTCTACAGGGAAGCTCCTATAATTCACCCCTCCACTTT. Protein sequence: CSALQGSSYNSPLHF.

This clonotype was recorded a few times. The chain carries TRBV7-9 and TRBJ2-3; D gene unclear. V was cut by 3 bases and J by 1 base, with 8 bases left in between. CDR3 length equals 14 residues. The germline V gene encodes CDR1 SEHNR and CDR2 FQNEAQ (reference sequence). CDR3: CASSLGWGTDTQYF. In nucleotides, the CDR3 is TGTGCCAGCAGCTTGGGGTGGGGCACAGATACGCAGTATTTT.

This clonotype was found a few times. The chain is built from TRBV12-3 or TRBV12-4 and TRBJ1-1; no reliable D call. This CDR3 is built from 14 residues. V was trimmed by 10 bases and J by 10 bases, leaving 25 bases between them. CDR3 sequence (DNA): TGTGCCACCAGCGGGTGGGGATCTGGCTGGGGAGCTTTCTTT. This translates into CATSGWGSGWGAFF.